A single T cell receptor (beta chain) is shown here with its context. What it binds is unknown. This CDR3 region has 15 residues. Germline assignment: CDR1 MNHEY and CDR2 SVGEGT. Unmatched junction bases numbered 8, after V lost 2 bases and J lost 7 bases. The entry originates in a study of T cell responses to AZD1222 COVID-19 vaccine. Findings and caveats of the study: Unmutated variant regions are reportedly the target of nearly half of TCRs that are spike-specific.

Assay: immunoSEQ multiplex PCR; the TCRdb copy retains only in-frame clones and omits some. Here the sample spans approximately 140,000 clones, roughly 87% being singletons. The receptor was derived from an adult in good health. Sample: peripheral blood, taken on day 0 of AZD1222 vaccination. This chain uses TRBV6-2 or TRBV6-3 with TRBJ2-3, with 8 bases aligning to TRBD2. The CDR3 DNA reads as TGTGCCAGCAGTTACCTTGCGGGAGGCGCGAATACGCAGTATTTT. Translation: CASSYLAGGANTQYF.